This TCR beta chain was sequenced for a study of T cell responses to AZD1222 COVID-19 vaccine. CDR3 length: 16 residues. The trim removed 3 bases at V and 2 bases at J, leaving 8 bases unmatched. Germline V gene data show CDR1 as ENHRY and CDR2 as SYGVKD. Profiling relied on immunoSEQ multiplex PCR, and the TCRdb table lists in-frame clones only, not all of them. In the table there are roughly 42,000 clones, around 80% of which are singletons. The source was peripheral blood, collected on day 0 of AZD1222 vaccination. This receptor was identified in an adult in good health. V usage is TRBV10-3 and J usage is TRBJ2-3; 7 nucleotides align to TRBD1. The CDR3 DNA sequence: TGTGCCATCAGTGAAGGGCTACAGGGGATCACAGATACGCAGTATTTT. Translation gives CAISEGLQGITDTQYF.